This T cell receptor beta chain was identified in a study of blood T cell repertoires in COVID-19. About the study: Some COVID-19 samples were acute and others convalescent; all came from the United States, Italy and Spain.

As processed by the authors: Using reference gene primer amplification, nucleated cell counts were estimated. Sequencing used immunoSEQ multiplex PCR; TCRdb keeps in-frame clones, though not all of them. That table supplies the V and J calls and clone size; D and trimming were determined from the DNA. The data show roughly 280,000 clones, 75% to 90% seen once. This clonotype was sampled from a man over 45 with acute or convalescent COVID-19. Sequencing used peripheral blood.

This CDR3 is CASRDSNYGYTF. In nucleotides, the CDR3 is TGTGCCAGCAGGGACAGTAACTATGGCTACACCTTC. This sequence joins TRBV6-5 and TRBJ1-2; TRBD1 is a possible D gene (6 bases). This CDR3 region has 12 residues. Germline CDR1 MNHEY, CDR2 SVGAGI. V was trimmed by 6 bases and J by 1 base, leaving 6 bases between them.